Each of the 9 T cell receptor beta chains below was sequenced from the same sample in a study of OX40 agonist ivuxolimab in advanced cancers. Measured with immunoSEQ multiplex PCR; TCRdb has only the in-frame clones, and not every one. The repertoire holds approximately 26,000 clones, with 75% to 80% as singletons. Sequences were derived from CD4+ or CD8+ T cells sorted from blood, sampled in a trial of the OX40 agonist ivuxolimab. These receptors were collected from an adult with an advanced solid tumor such as melanoma, head and neck, liver or kidney cancer.

V gene TRBV7-8 combines with J gene TRBJ2-7, with D perhaps matching TRBD1 (5 bases). Germline V CDR1 and CDR2: SGHVS, FQNEAQ. V was trimmed by 1 base and J by 0 bases, leaving 13 bases between them. CDR3 length equals 16 residues. CDR3 region: CASSLGMGPTSYEQYF. The CDR3 nucleotides are TGTGCCAGCAGCTTAGGGATGGGGCCCACCTCCTACGAGCAGTACTTC.

The rearrangement uses TRBV25-1 and TRBJ2-7, with D perhaps TRBD2 (5 bases). The V end was cut by 9 bases, the J end by 2 bases, with 20 bases between. The CDR3 runs to 15 residues. Germline loops: CDR1 MGHDK, CDR2 SYGVNS. The CDR3: CASLGWELGTYEQYF. The CDR3 DNA follows: TGTGCCAGTCTTGGGTGGGAGCTAGGCACCTACGAGCAGTACTTC.

J is TRBJ2-7 and V is TRBV27; 11 bases map to TRBD2. The germline CDR1 and CDR2 sequences are MNHEY and SMNVEV (reference sequence). With V trimmed by 2 bases and J by 6 bases, 3 bases remained unmatched. The CDR3 runs to 14 residues. The CDR3 loop reads CASSLVAGGLEQYF. CDR3 in DNA: TGTGCCAGCAGTTTAGTAGCGGGGGGGCTCGAGCAGTACTTC.

For the CDR3, the DNA is TGTGCCAGCAGCACACCCCGACTAGCGGGAGACGAAGAGACCCAGTACTTC. Protein: CASSTPRLAGDEETQYF. V and J are TRBV9 and TRBJ2-5, with 12 bases fitting TRBD2. The CDR3 has 17 amino acids. Trimming cost V 4 bases and J 3 bases; bases outside gene matches: 10. Germline lookup yields CDR1 SGDLS and CDR2 YYNGEE.

CDR3 nucleotide sequence: TGCGCCAGCAGCGGGACCCGGGAGTGGGTGTACAATGAGCAGTTCTTC. Encoded protein: CASSGTREWVYNEQFF. The rearrangement uses TRBV5-1 and TRBJ2-1; possible D gene TRBD2, 6 bases. V gave up 4 bases and J gave up 4 bases, with 18 bases separating them. Germline CDR1 SGHRS, CDR2 YFSETQ. This CDR3 spans 16 amino acids.

V and J are TRBV11-2 and TRBJ1-2; 7 nucleotides match TRBD1. Trimming removed 2 bases from V and 4 bases from J; junction bases left unmatched: 13. The CDR3 sequence is 17 residues long. Per germline, CDR1 SGHAT and CDR2 FQNNGV. The chain's CDR3 is CASSLSGSTGKLYGYTF. The CDR3 region has the DNA TGTGCCAGCAGCTTATCCGGATCGACAGGGAAACTCTATGGCTACACCTTC.

The rearrangement uses TRBV28 and TRBJ1-2; unclear D gene. This CDR3 comprises 12 residues. The V gene's germline CDR1 is MDHEN and CDR2 SYDVKM. Trimming removed 7 bases from V and 8 bases from J, with 14 bases in between. DNA of the CDR3: TGTGCCAGCACCGTCGGAGCGACCGGCTACACCTTC. Its protein product is CASTVGATGYTF.

J is TRBJ2-7 and V is TRBV5-4; 8 bases line up with TRBD1. This CDR3 is built from 14 residues. V dropped 4 bases and J dropped 2; count of bases not matched to a gene: 5. CDR1 is SGHNT and CDR2 is YYREEE in the germline V gene (reference sequence). The CDR3 bases are TGTGCCAGCAGCCAGACAGGGGCGGCCTACGAGCAGTACTTC. This translates into CASSQTGAAYEQYF.

This clone was counted only a few times. The chain combines TRBV28 with TRBJ2-2, with D perhaps TRBD2 (7 bases). V lost 5 bases, J lost 6 bases, and 10 bases lay in between. The CDR3 sequence is 13 residues long. CDR1 and CDR2 (germline): MDHEN, SYDVKM. As DNA, the CDR3 is TGTGCCAGCAGTCCGGGGGGCGCCGGGGAGCTGTTTTTT. Encoded protein: CASSPGGAGELFF. Together with reference TRBV28 and TRBJ2-2, the CDR3 gives the full variable domain: DVKVTQSSRYLVKRTGEKVFLECVQDMDHENMFWYRQDPGLGLRLIYFSYDVKMKEKGDIPEGYSVSREKKERFSLILESASTNQTSMYLCASSPGGAGELFFGEGSRLTVL.